This T cell receptor (beta chain) is from a study of CD8 T cells in Susac syndrome. Losses at the gene ends were 6 bases for V and 1 base for J; bases not matched to a gene: 12. The CDR3 contains 16 residues. After extraction with the RNeasy kit, 0.5 to 1 ug of the RNA was reverse transcribed using random hexamers. TCRdb independently ran MiXCR on the immunoSEQ multiplex PCR reads; one entry per CDR3 protein. The data hold approximately 190,000 distinct CDR3 sequences, with around 95% observed a single time. From blood CD8+ and CD4+ T cells, the TCR beta chain was sequenced. Sequenced input: CD8+ T cells from PBMCs. The J gene is TRBJ2-7, the V gene TRBV12-3 or TRBV12-4; 7 bases map to TRBD1. This clonotype originated in a human donor with Susac syndrome. CDR3: CASSEPADRESYEQYF. Here the CDR3 DNA reads TGTGCCAGCAGCGAACCCGCCGACAGGGAATCCTACGAGCAGTACTTC.